The present T cell receptor (beta chain) was sequenced within a study of cytomegalovirus exposure and HLA in healthy donors. Primers for the PCR totalled 60 Vbeta and 13 Jbeta. The assay was immunoSEQ multiplex PCR, and TCRdb's table has in-frame clones only and misses some. In the table there are 150,000 to 200,000 clones, roughly 80% of which are singletons. In regard to this clone: Antigen unknown.

Study-wide findings and caveats: There were some V segments, including TRBV6-2 and TRBV6-3, excluded as indistinguishable. The majority of CMV-associated TCR beta chains were reported as apparently HLA-restricted in a later analysis. Researchers reported in a later analysis that common viral pathogens appeared linked to several top clusters.

The V and J ends lost 2 bases and 4 bases, in that order; junction bases with no gene match: 7. In germline, CDR1 is LGHNA, CDR2 YNFKEQ. CDR3 length: 15 amino acids. Sequencing was done on a sample of PBMCs. The chain has TRBV4-2 and TRBJ1-2; TRBD1 matches at 7 bases. This receptor was taken from a woman between 35 and 50 years old in good health and CMV-seropositive. The CDR3: CASSQPGQRGYGYTF. The CDR3 DNA sequence: TGTGCCAGCAGCCAACCGGGACAGAGGGGCTATGGCTACACCTTC.